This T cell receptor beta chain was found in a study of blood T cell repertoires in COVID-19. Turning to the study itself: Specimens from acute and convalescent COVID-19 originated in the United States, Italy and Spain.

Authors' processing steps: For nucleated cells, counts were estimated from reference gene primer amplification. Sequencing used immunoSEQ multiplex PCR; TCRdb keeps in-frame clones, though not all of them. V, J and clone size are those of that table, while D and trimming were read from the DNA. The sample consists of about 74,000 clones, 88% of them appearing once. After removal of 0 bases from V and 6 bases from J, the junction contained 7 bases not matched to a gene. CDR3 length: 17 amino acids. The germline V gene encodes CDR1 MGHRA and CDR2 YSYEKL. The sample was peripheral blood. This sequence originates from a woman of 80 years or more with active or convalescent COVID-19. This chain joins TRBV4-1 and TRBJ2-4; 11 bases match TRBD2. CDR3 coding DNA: TGCGCCAGCAGCCAAGAGGGTAGCGGGGGGGCAGGAAACATTCAGTACTTC. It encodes CASSQEGSGGAGNIQYF.